The source of this T cell receptor (beta chain) is a study of blood T cell repertoires in COVID-19. Study context: The origin of the acute and convalescent COVID-19 samples was the United States, Italy and Spain. T cells, B-cell-depleted T cells, or PBMCs provided the cDNA or gDNA that served as material.

The CDR3 loop spans 15 amino acids. The germline V gene encodes CDR1 MNHEY and CDR2 SVGAGI. V was cut by 0 bases and J by 5 bases, with 13 bases left in between. Methods used by the authors: Nucleated cell counts were estimated from reference gene primer amplification. The assay was immunoSEQ multiplex PCR, and TCRdb's table has in-frame clones only and misses some. For V, J and clone size, that table is used; D and trimming come from the DNA. The table has around 270,000 clones, roughly 89% seen once. This receptor was obtained from a man aged 40-49 years with acute or convalescent COVID-19. The sequenced sample was peripheral blood. This rearrangement joins TRBV6-5 to TRBJ1-1; D is ambiguous. This chain's CDR3 is CASSYSQSAGTEAFF. The DNA for the CDR3 is TGTGCCAGCAGTTACTCGCAGTCGGCGGGGACTGAAGCTTTCTTT.